This T cell receptor beta chain was captured by sequencing in a study of blood T cell repertoires in COVID-19. The overall study: COVID-19 samples collected from the United States, Italy and Spain covered acute and convalescent phases. From T cells, B-cell-depleted T cells, or PBMCs came the material, which was cDNA or gDNA.

In the study's own analysis: Reference gene primer amplification in the assay estimated nucleated cell counts. The repertoire was sequenced with immunoSEQ multiplex PCR; TCRdb's copy has only in-frame clones and lacks some. Clonal size and the V and J genes are those of that table, whereas D and trimming came from the DNA. The sample contains some 260,000 clones, about 90% of which appear only once. Deletions cut 2 bases from V and 2 bases from J, with 10 bases between. The CDR3 is made up of 16 amino acids. Germline CDR1 and CDR2: SEHNR and FQNEAQ (reference sequence). The chain recombines TRBV7-9 with TRBJ2-6, with D possibly TRBD1 on 5 matching bases. Sequencing was done on a sample of peripheral blood. The sequence was collected from a man between 18 and 29 years old with active or convalescent COVID-19. The CDR3 coding sequence is TGTGCCAGCAGCTTACTAGGGGTGGCTGGGGCCAACGTCCTGACTTTC. Protein product: CASSLLGVAGANVLTF.